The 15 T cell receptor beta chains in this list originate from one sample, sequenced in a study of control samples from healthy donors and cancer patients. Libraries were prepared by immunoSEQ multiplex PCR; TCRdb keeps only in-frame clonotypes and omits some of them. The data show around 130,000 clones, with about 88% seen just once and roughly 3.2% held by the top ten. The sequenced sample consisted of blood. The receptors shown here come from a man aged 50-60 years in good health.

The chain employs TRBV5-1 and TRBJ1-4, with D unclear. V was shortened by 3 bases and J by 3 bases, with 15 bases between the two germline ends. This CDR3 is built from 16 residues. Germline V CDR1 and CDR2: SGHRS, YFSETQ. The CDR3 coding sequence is TGCGCCAGCAGCTCCTACGGTGTGAACGCTAATGAAAAACTGTTTTTT. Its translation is CASSSYGVNANEKLFF. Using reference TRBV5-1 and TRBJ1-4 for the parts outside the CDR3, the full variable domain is KAGVTQTPRYLIKTRGQQVTLSCSPISGHRSVSWYQQTPGQGLQFLFEYFSETQRNKGNFPGRFSGRQFSNSRSEMNVSTLELGDSALYLCASSSYGVNANEKLFFGSGTQLSVL.

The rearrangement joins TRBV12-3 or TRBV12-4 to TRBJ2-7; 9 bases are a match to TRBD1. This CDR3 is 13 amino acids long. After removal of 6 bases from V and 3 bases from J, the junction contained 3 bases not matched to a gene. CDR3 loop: CASSRDRDYEQYF. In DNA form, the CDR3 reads TGTGCCAGCAGCCGGGACAGGGACTACGAGCAGTACTTC.

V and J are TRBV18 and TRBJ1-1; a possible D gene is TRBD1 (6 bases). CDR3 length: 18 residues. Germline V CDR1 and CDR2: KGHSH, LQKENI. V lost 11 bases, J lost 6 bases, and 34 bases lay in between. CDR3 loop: CAGTRSWVQGLIEAEAFF. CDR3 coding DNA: TGTGCCGGCACAAGATCGTGGGTACAGGGATTAATTGAGGCTGAAGCTTTCTTT.

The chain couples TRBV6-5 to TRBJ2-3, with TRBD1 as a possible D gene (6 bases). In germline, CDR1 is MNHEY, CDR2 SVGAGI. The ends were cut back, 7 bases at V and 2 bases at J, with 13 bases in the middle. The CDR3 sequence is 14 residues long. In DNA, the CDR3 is TGTGCCAGCATCCGAGGACAGATCACAGATACGCAGTATTTT. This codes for CASIRGQITDTQYF.

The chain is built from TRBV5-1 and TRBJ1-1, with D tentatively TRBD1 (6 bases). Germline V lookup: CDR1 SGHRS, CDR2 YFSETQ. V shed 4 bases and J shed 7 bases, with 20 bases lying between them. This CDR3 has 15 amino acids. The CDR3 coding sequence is TGCGCCAGCAGCGTTTTATCCGGCGGAGGGGGTGAAGCTTTCTTT. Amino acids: CASSVLSGGGGEAFF. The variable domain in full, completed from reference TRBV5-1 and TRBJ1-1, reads KAGVTQTPRYLIKTRGQQVTLSCSPISGHRSVSWYQQTPGQGLQFLFEYFSETQRNKGNFPGRFSGRQFSNSRSEMNVSTLELGDSALYLCASSVLSGGGGEAFFGQGTRLTVV.

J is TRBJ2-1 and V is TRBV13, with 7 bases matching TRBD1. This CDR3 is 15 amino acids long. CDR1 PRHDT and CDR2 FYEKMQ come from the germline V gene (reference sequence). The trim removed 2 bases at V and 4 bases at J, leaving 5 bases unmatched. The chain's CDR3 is CASSLRTGQYNEQFF. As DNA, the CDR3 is TGTGCCAGCAGCTTAAGGACGGGACAGTACAATGAGCAGTTCTTC. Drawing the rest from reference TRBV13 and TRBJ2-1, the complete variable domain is AAGVIQSPRHLIKEKRETATLKCYPIPRHDTVYWYQQGPGQDPQFLISFYEKMQSDKGSIPDRFSAQQFSDYHSELNMSSLELGDSALYFCASSLRTGQYNEQFFGPGTRLTVL.

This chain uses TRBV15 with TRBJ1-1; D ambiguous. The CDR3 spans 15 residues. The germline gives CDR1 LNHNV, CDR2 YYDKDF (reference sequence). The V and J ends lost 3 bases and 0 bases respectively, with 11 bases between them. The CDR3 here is CATSSPAKVNTEAFF. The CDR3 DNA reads TGTGCCACCAGCAGTCCTGCAAAAGTGAACACTGAAGCTTTCTTT.

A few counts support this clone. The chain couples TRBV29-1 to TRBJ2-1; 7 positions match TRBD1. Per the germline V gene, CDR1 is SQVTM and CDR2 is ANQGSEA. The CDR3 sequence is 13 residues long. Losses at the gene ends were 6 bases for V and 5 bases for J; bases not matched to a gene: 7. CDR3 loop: CSVGRTGHNEQFF. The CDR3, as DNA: TGCAGCGTCGGCCGGACAGGACACAATGAGCAGTTCTTC.

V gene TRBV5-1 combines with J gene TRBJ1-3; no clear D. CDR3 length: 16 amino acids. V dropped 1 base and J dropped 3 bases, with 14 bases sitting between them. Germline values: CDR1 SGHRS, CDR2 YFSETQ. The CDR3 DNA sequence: TGCGCCAGCAGCTTGTTCGTGGGAAGGATTGGAAACACCATATATTTT. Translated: CASSLFVGRIGNTIYF.

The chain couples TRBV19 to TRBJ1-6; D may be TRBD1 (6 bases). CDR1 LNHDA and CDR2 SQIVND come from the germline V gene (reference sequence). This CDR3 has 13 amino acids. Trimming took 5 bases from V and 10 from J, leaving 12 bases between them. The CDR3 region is CASSAQGGSPLHF. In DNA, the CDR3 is TGTGCCAGTAGTGCACAGGGTGGGTCACCCCTCCACTTT.

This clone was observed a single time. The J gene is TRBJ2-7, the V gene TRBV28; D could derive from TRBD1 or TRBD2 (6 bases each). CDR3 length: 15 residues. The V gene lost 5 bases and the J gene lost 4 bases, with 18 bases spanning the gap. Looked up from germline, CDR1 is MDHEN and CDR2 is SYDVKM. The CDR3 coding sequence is TGTGCCAGCAGTCCCCCGGGGGCGAAGGTATACGAGCAGTACTTC. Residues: CASSPPGAKVYEQYF.

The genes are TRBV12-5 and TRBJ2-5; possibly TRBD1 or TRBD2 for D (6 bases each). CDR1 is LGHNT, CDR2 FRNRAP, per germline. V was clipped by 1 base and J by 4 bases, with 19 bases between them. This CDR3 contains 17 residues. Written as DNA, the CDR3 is TGTGCTAGTGGTTTGGGACTCGTGGGGGCCGGGGGAGAGACCCAGTACTTC. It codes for CASGLGLVGAGGETQYF. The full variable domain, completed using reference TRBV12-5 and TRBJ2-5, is DARVTQTPRHKVTEMGQEVTMRCQPILGHNTVFWYRQTMMQGLELLAYFRNRAPLDDSGMPKDRFSAEMPDATLATLKIQPSEPRDSAVYFCASGLGLVGAGGETQYFGPGTRLLVL.

CDR3 sequence: CSATDRGRNTGELFF. CDR3 bases: TGCAGCGCAACAGACAGGGGGAGGAACACCGGGGAGCTGTTTTTT. This sequence joins TRBV29-1 and TRBJ2-2; 9 bases agree with TRBD1. Per the germline V gene, CDR1 is SQVTM and CDR2 is ANQGSEA. This CDR3 contains 15 residues. With 7 bases clipped from V and 1 base from J, the junction kept 7 bases outside the gene matches.

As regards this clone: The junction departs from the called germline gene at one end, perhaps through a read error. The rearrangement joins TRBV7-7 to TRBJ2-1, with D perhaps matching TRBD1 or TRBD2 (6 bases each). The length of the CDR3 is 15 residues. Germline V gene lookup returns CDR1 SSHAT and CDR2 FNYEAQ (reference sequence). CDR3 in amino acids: CASSPGGREGNEQFF. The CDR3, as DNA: TGTGCTAGCAGCCCCGGGGGCAGAGAGGGCAATGAGCAGTTCTTC.

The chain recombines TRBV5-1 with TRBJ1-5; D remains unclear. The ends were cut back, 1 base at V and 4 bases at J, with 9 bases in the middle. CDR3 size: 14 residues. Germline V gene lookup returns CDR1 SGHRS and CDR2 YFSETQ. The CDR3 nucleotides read TGCGCCAGCAGCTTGTCCCCGGGAAATCAGCCCCAGCATTTT. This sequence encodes CASSLSPGNQPQHF.